The next 25 T cell receptor beta chains were all read from a single sample in a study of T cell responses to AZD1222 COVID-19 vaccine. Measured with immunoSEQ multiplex PCR; TCRdb has only the in-frame clones, and not every one. The table shows about 150,000 clones, with around 86% occurring only once. Source: peripheral blood, taken 28 days after the second AZD1222 dose. All receptors derive from an adult who received the AZD1222 COVID-19 vaccine.

The chain joins TRBV15 to TRBJ1-1; TRBD1 aligns across 10 bases. V lost 3 bases, J lost 2 bases, and 6 bases stayed unmatched. Germline assignment: CDR1 LNHNV and CDR2 YYDKDF (reference sequence). This CDR3 has 16 residues. DNA for the CDR3: TGTGCCACCAGCAGGGGGACAGGGGTGAGAAACACTGAAGCTTTCTTT. This sequence encodes CATSRGTGVRNTEAFF.

The V call is TRBV5-4, the J call TRBJ2-5, with TRBD1 identical over 9 bases. The CDR3 has 15 amino acids. Unmatched junction bases numbered 6, after V lost 5 bases and J lost 1 base. Germline V gene lookup returns CDR1 SGHNT and CDR2 YYREEE (reference sequence). CDR3 DNA: TGTGCCAGCAGAGAGGGACAGGGACTCCAAGAGACCCAGTACTTC. Its protein is CASREGQGLQETQYF.

The chain links TRBV28 to TRBJ2-7, with no clear D. V lost 4 bases and J lost 3, with 4 bases in between. CDR1 is MDHEN and CDR2 is SYDVKM in the germline V gene. This CDR3 is built from 11 residues. The CDR3 reads CASSSFYEQYF. The CDR3 DNA reads TGTGCCAGCAGTTCGTTCTACGAGCAGTACTTC.

The rearrangement joins TRBV7-2 to TRBJ2-5; D possibly corresponds to TRBD1 (5 bases). Between the trimmed V and J ends, which lost 4 bases and 5 bases, there was a span of 11 bases. The CDR3 has 13 amino acids. CDR1 and CDR2 (germline): SGHTA, FQGNSA. The CDR3 loop reads CASSSGMGETQYF. CDR3 coding DNA: TGTGCCAGCAGCTCAGGGATGGGGGAGACCCAGTACTTC.

The genes are TRBV6-6 and TRBJ1-1; D is possibly TRBD1 (5 bases). The V gene lost 7 bases and the J gene lost 3 bases, with 12 bases spanning the gap. The CDR3 runs 13 residues. Per germline, CDR1 MNHNY and CDR2 SVGAGI (reference sequence). The CDR3 spells CASIGEGYTEAFF. The DNA of the CDR3 is TGTGCCAGCATAGGGGAGGGATACACTGAAGCTTTCTTT.

The rearrangement joins TRBV20-1 to TRBJ2-7, with D perhaps being TRBD1 or TRBD2 (5 bases each). Trimming left V 3 bases short and J 6 bases short, with 9 bases between. CDR1 and CDR2 from the germline V gene are DFQATT and SNEGSKA (reference sequence). CDR3 length: 11 residues. CDR3 sequence (DNA): TGCAGTGCTAGTCGTGGGGGCGAGCAGTACTTC. Protein: CSASRGGEQYF.

The rearrangement uses TRBV28 and TRBJ1-6; 7 bases agree with TRBD1. J lost 7 bases, V lost 3 bases, and 9 bases had no gene match. From germline, CDR1 is MDHEN and CDR2 SYDVKM. This CDR3 is 16 amino acids long. The chain's CDR3 is CASSFQNRGRNSPLHF. In DNA form, the CDR3 reads TGTGCCAGCAGTTTCCAGAACAGGGGTAGGAATTCACCCCTCCACTTT.

The chain links TRBV6-2 or TRBV6-3 to TRBJ1-1, with D unclear. Deletions cut 2 bases from V and 3 bases from J, with 10 bases between. Germline assignment: CDR1 MNHEY and CDR2 SVGEGT. This CDR3 contains 14 residues. CDR3 coding DNA: TGTGCCAGCAGTTACCAGGAAGGGTACACTGAAGCTTTCTTT. Amino acids: CASSYQEGYTEAFF.

On this clone itself: Mismatch with germline at one junction end may stem from a read error. The chain has TRBV5-6 and TRBJ2-5; 7 nucleotides align to TRBD2. This CDR3 is built from 15 residues. CDR1 is SGHDT, CDR2 YYEEEE, per germline. CDR3 residues: CAGSKIAGPQETQYF. The CDR3 coding sequence is TGTGCCGGCAGCAAGATAGCGGGCCCCCAAGAGACCCAGTACTTC.

V gene TRBV28 combines with J gene TRBJ2-7, with D possibly being TRBD1 or TRBD2 (7 bases each). CDR1 and CDR2 (germline): MDHEN, SYDVKM. Trimming removed 3 bases at V and 9 bases at J, with 12 bases between. The CDR3 spans 12 residues. The CDR3 DNA follows: TGTGCCAGCAGTTTGCCCAGGGGGGGGCAGTACTTC. Encoded protein: CASSLPRGGQYF.

The chain uses TRBV9 and TRBJ1-6; tentatively, D is TRBD1 (5 bases). Germline CDR1 and CDR2: SGDLS and YYNGEE. V lost 4 bases, J lost 1 base, and 9 bases lay in between. The CDR3 is made up of 15 amino acids. The CDR3 protein is CASSRGDSYNSPLHF. The CDR3 bases are TGTGCCAGCAGCCGGGGCGATTCCTATAATTCACCCCTCCACTTT.

This clone has a handful of counts. The chain recombines TRBV19 with TRBJ2-1; D may be TRBD2 (5 bases). The germline V gene has CDR1 LNHDA and CDR2 SQIVND (reference sequence). Trimming pared 6 bases from V and 1 base from J, leaving 13 bases between. CDR3 length equals 15 residues. The CDR3, as DNA: TGTGCCAGTAGCCCTCGGACTCCGTCCTACAATGAGCAGTTCTTC. Its translation is CASSPRTPSYNEQFF. Supplemented by reference TRBV19 and TRBJ2-1, the full variable domain reads DGGITQSPKYLFRKEGQNVTLSCEQNLNHDAMYWYRQDPGQGLRLIYYSQIVNDFQKGDIAEGYSVSREKKESFPLTVTSAQKNPTAFYLCASSPRTPSYNEQFFGPGTRLTVL.

The V gene is TRBV2, the J gene TRBJ1-2; TRBD1 is a possible D gene (6 bases). The V gene lost 6 bases and the J gene lost 4 bases, with 15 bases spanning the gap. Germline CDR1 and CDR2: SNHLY and FYNNEI. CDR3 length: 14 residues. In DNA form, the CDR3 reads TGTGCCAGCAGCCTCTCAGGGGTCGGCTATGGCTACACCTTC. Translated: CASSLSGVGYGYTF.

This rearrangement joins TRBV29-1 to TRBJ1-5; D unclear. Germline CDR1 SQVTM, CDR2 ANQGSEA. The CDR3 sequence is 12 residues long. Trimming left V 7 bases short and J 6 bases short, with 13 bases between. CDR3 loop: CSAVSAGQPQHF. Written as DNA, the CDR3 is TGCAGCGCAGTGTCGGCTGGTCAGCCCCAGCATTTT. Based on the CDR3 plus reference TRBV29-1 and TRBJ1-5, the full variable domain is SAVISQKPSRDICQRGTSLTIQCQVDSQVTMMFWYRQQPGQSLTLIATANQGSEATYESGFVIDKFPISRPNLTFSTLTVSNMSPEDSSIYLCSAVSAGQPQHFGDGTRLSIL.

The rearrangement joins TRBV19 to TRBJ2-1, with TRBD2 identical over 9 bases. Germline CDR1 reads LNHDA; CDR2 reads SQIVND (reference sequence). Unmatched junction bases numbered 7, after V lost 1 base and J lost 9 bases. The CDR3 is 15 residues long. The CDR3: CASSIAGLAGTEQFF. The CDR3 region has the DNA TGTGCCAGTAGTATAGCTGGGCTAGCGGGAACTGAGCAGTTCTTC.

V is TRBV3-1 (or the pseudogene TRBV3-2) and J is TRBJ1-1; 8 bases are shared with TRBD1. The CDR3 spans 16 residues. V trimming: 4 bases; J trimming: 0 bases; junction bases outside the gene matches: 7. Germline V gene data show CDR1 as LGHDT and CDR2 as YNNKEL (reference sequence). CDR3 in DNA: TGTGCCAGCAGCCCATCGACAGGGGCCATGAACACTGAAGCTTTCTTT. Translated: CASSPSTGAMNTEAFF.

The chain recombines TRBV4-3 with TRBJ2-2; TRBD2 matches at 8 bases. Germline V gene sequence: CDR1 LGHNA, CDR2 YSLEER. CDR3 length: 16 residues. Losses at the gene ends were 0 bases for V and 3 bases for J; bases not matched to a gene: 3. DNA for the CDR3: TGCGCCAGCAGCCAAGAAAGCGGGAGATACACCGGGGAGCTGTTTTTT. Translation gives CASSQESGRYTGELFF.

The chain joins TRBV29-1 to TRBJ2-1, with 8 bases fitting TRBD2. The CDR3 spans 12 residues. After removal of 6 bases from V and 9 bases from J, the junction contained 7 bases not matched to a gene. Germline CDR1 and CDR2: SQVTM and ANQGSEA. The CDR3, as DNA: TGCAGCGTCGGTAGCGGGAAGCTTGAGCAGTTCTTC. Translation: CSVGSGKLEQFF.

Concerning this clone itself: The same CDR3 can be traced to other DNA sequences in this sample. This rearrangement joins TRBV28 to TRBJ1-5, with 7 bases that match TRBD1. With 5 bases clipped from V and 0 bases from J, the junction kept 4 bases outside the gene matches. CDR1 MDHEN and CDR2 SYDVKM come from the germline V gene. CDR3 length: 15 residues. The CDR3 bases are TGTGCCAGCAGTGCCGGGACAGCTAGCAATCAGCCCCAGCATTTT. It is translated as CASSAGTASNQPQHF.

The rearrangement uses TRBV5-6 and TRBJ2-1, with a tentative D call TRBD1 (5 bases). Germline V gene data show CDR1 as SGHDT and CDR2 as YYEEEE. The CDR3 consists of 14 residues. V lost 2 bases, J lost 6 bases, and 12 bases lay in between. The CDR3 here is CASSFRRTTNEQFF. CDR3 nucleotide sequence: TGTGCCAGCAGCTTTCGTAGGACAACCAATGAGCAGTTCTTC.

This sequence joins TRBV5-1 and TRBJ2-3; TRBD2 matches at 8 bases. CDR3 size: 21 residues. V shed 1 base, J shed 4 bases, and the junction held 23 bases outside the gene matches. Germline V gene lookup returns CDR1 SGHRS and CDR2 YFSETQ. CDR3 amino acids: CASSLFSGMIAGKRSPDTQYF. The CDR3 DNA sequence: TGCGCCAGCAGCTTGTTTTCGGGGATGATAGCGGGAAAGAGAAGTCCAGATACGCAGTATTTT. The full variable domain, in which reference TRBV5-1 and TRBJ2-3 provide the parts outside the CDR3, is KAGVTQTPRYLIKTRGQQVTLSCSPISGHRSVSWYQQTPGQGLQFLFEYFSETQRNKGNFPGRFSGRQFSNSRSEMNVSTLELGDSALYLCASSLFSGMIAGKRSPDTQYFGPGTRLTVL.

CDR3 coding DNA: TGCAGTGCTAGTCAACCTAAAGCTTTCTTT. Amino acids: CSASQPKAFF. This chain joins TRBV20-1 and TRBJ1-1, with D hard to call. CDR3 length: 10 amino acids. The germline V and J ends were trimmed by 3 bases and 9 bases, with 8 bases remaining between them. CDR1 and CDR2 from the germline V gene are DFQATT and SNEGSKA (reference sequence).

The rearrangement joins TRBV19 to TRBJ2-4, with D perhaps matching TRBD2 (5 bases). V lost 6 bases, J lost 11 bases, and 17 bases lay in between. CDR1 and CDR2 from the germline V gene are LNHDA and SQIVND (reference sequence). The CDR3 contains 13 residues. The CDR3 loop is CASSTSGSGVQYF. The DNA of the CDR3 is TGTGCCAGTAGCACCTCCGGGTCCGGGGTTCAGTACTTC.

The gene calls are TRBV6-2 or TRBV6-3 and TRBJ2-5; 10 bases align to TRBD2. This CDR3 spans 16 amino acids. Trimming took 4 bases from V and 4 from J; bases not matched to a gene: 9. CDR1 and CDR2 from the germline V gene are MNHEY and SVGEGT. The CDR3 sequence is CASSFTSGRALETQYF. The DNA for the CDR3 is TGTGCCAGCAGTTTTACAAGCGGGAGGGCCTTAGAGACCCAGTACTTC.

J is TRBJ1-1 and V is TRBV6-5; D is ambiguous. The V and J ends lost 0 bases and 0 bases respectively, with 5 bases between them. Germline CDR1 and CDR2: MNHEY and SVGAGI. The length of the CDR3 is 14 residues. The CDR3 here is CASSYSILNTEAFF. The CDR3 nucleotides read TGTGCCAGCAGTTACTCGATACTGAACACTGAAGCTTTCTTT.